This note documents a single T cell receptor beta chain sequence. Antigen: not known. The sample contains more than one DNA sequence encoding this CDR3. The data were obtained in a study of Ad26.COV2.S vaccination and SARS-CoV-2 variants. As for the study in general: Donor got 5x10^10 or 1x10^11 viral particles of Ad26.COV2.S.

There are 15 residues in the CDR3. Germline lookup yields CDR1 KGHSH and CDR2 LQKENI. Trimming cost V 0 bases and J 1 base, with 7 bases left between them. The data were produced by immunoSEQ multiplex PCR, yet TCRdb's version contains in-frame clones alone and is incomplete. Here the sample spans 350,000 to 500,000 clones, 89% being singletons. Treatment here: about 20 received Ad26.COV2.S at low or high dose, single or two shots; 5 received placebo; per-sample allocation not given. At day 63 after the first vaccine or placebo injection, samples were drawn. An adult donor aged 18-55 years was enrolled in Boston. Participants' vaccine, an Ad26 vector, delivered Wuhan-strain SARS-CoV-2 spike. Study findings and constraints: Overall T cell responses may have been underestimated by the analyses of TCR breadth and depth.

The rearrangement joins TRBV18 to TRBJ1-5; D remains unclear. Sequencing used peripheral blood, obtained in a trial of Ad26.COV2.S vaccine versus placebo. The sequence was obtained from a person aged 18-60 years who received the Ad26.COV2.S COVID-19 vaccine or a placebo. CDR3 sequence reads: CASSPPGGSNQPQHF. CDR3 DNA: TGTGCCAGCTCACCACCTGGCGGGAGCAATCAGCCCCAGCATTTT. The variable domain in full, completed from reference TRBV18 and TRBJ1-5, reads NAGVMQNPRHLVRRRGQEARLRCSPMKGHSHVYWYRQLPEEGLKFMVYLQKENIIDESGMPKERFSAEFPKEGPSILRIQQVVRGDSAAYFCASSPPGGSNQPQHFGDGTRLSIL.